The 6 T cell receptor beta chains below come from one sample, sequenced in a study of T cells in Graves' hyperthyroidism and ophthalmopathy. RNA transcripts yielded amplified TCR beta CDR3 regions. The HTBI primer set served for first-round RT-PCR of the TCR CDR3. TCRdb independently ran MiXCR on the multiplex PCR reads; one entry per CDR3 protein. Of around 300,000 distinct CDR3 sequences in the sample, less than 30% are singletons; the top ten hold about 30%. The sequenced sample consisted of blood. The receptors were gathered from a man aged 40-55 years with Graves' hyperthyroidism that later progressed to Graves' ophthalmopathy.

This clonotype was observed many times. The chain has TRBV10-3 and TRBJ2-5, with a tentative D call TRBD1 (5 bases). V gave up 3 bases and J gave up 5 bases, with 13 bases separating them. This CDR3 is 14 amino acids long. The V gene's germline CDR1 is ENHRY and CDR2 SYGVKD. The CDR3 spells CAISEPKQVETQYF. In DNA form, the CDR3 reads TGTGCCATCAGTGAACCTAAACAGGTCGAGACCCAGTACTTC.

In regard to this clonotype: One end of the junction does not line up with germline, which may come from a read error. The chain carries TRBV9 and TRBJ2-2; TRBD2 matches 10 bases. The CDR3 loop spans 17 amino acids. Per germline, CDR1 SGDLS and CDR2 YYNGEE. CDR3 protein: CASSVGLAGAFPGELLF. In nucleotides, the CDR3 is TGTGCCAGCAGCGTAGGGCTAGCGGGAGCCTTCCCCGGGGAGCTGCTTTTT.

This clonotype has only a few counts. The chain uses TRBV6-1 and TRBJ1-1; 7 positions match TRBD1. The V gene's germline CDR1 is MNHNS and CDR2 SASEGT. V lost 6 bases, J lost 0 bases, and 7 bases stayed unmatched. CDR3 length: 15 residues. The chain's CDR3 is CASRLQGVMNTEAFF. In DNA form, the CDR3 reads TGTGCCAGCAGGCTCCAGGGGGTCATGAACACTGAAGCTTTCTTT.

This clonotype was observed at least ten times. The J gene is TRBJ2-2, the V gene TRBV5-1; 10 bases fit TRBD2. Germline CDR1 SGHRS, CDR2 YFSETQ. V lost 1 base, J lost 8 bases, and 5 bases stayed unmatched. CDR3 size: 15 residues. The CDR3 bases are TGCGCCAGCAGCTTGTCTAGCGGGAGCGAGGGGGAGCTGTTTTTT. This encodes CASSLSSGSEGELFF.

This clonotype occurred many times. This sequence joins TRBV4-1 and TRBJ1-2; D is uncertain. From germline, CDR1 is MGHRA and CDR2 YSYEKL. The V and J ends lost 2 bases and 8 bases respectively, with 24 bases between them. CDR3 length: 17 residues. DNA of the CDR3: TGCGCCAGCAGCCAAAATCGTCCGGGAGTTGGCCGATGGGGCTACACCTTC. This encodes CASSQNRPGVGRWGYTF.

There are many counts of this clonotype. This may be a read error: a much more frequent sequence differs by one nucleotide. The chain couples TRBV6-1 to TRBJ2-2; 8 nucleotides align to TRBD1. This CDR3 spans 13 amino acids. CDR1 is MNHNS, CDR2 SASEGT, per germline. CDR3 nucleotide sequence: TGTGCCAGCAAACAGGGGGATGTCGGGAAGCTGTTTTTT. It specifies CASKQGDVGKLFF.